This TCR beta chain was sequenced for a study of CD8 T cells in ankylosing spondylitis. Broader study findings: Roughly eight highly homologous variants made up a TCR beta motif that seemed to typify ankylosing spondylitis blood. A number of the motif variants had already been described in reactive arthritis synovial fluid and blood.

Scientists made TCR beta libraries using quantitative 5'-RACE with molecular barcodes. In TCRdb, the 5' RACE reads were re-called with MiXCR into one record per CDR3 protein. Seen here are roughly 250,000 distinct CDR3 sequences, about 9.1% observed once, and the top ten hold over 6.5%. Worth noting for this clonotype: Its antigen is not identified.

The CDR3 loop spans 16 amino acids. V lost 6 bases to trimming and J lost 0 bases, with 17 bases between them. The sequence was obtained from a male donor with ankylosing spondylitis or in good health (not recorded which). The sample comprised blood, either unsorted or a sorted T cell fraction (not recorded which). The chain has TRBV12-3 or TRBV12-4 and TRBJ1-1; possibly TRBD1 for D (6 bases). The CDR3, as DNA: TGTGCCAGCAGCCACCGGGGGGGCCCTATGAACACTGAAGCTTTCTTT. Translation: CASSHRGGPMNTEAFF.